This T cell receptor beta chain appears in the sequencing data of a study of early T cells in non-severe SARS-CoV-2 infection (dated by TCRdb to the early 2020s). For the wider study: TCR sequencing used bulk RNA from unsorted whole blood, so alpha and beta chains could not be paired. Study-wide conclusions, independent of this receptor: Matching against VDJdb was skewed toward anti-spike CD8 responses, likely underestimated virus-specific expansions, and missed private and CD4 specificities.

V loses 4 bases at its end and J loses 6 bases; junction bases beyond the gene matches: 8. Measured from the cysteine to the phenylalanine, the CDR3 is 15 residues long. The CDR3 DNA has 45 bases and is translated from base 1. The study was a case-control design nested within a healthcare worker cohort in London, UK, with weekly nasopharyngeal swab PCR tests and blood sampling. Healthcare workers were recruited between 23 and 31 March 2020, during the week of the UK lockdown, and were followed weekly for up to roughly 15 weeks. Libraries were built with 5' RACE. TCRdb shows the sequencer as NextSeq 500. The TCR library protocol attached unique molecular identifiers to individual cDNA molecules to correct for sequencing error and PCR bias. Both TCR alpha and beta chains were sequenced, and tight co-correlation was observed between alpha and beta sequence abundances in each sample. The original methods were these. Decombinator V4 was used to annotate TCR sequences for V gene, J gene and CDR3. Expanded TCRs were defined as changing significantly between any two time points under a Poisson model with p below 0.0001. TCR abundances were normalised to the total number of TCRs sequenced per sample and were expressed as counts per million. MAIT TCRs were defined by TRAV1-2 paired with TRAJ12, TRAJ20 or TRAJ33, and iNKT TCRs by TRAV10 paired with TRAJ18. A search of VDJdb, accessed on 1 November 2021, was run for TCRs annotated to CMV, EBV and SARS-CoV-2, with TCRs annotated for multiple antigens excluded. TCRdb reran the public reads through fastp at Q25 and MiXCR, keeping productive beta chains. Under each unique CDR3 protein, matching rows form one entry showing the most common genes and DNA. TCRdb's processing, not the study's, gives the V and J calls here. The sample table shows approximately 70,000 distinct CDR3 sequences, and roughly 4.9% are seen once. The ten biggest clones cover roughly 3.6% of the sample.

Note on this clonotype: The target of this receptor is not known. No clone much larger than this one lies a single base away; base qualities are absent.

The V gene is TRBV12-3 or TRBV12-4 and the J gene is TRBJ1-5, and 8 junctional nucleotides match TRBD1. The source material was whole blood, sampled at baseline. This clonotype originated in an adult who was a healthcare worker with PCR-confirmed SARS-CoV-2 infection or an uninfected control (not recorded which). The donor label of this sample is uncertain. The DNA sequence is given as TGTGCCAGCAGTTCCGATGGACAGGGACCTCAGCCCCAGCATTTT. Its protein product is CASSSDGQGPQPQHF.